What follows describes a single T cell receptor (beta chain). The sample belongs to a study of cytomegalovirus exposure and HLA in healthy donors. PCR used 60 Vbeta primers and 13 Jbeta primers. Using immunoSEQ multiplex PCR, the repertoire was profiled, and TCRdb retains in-frame clones only, with some absent. This sample carries roughly 50,000 clones, about four fifths of them seen once, and the ten largest clones take around 3.3%. Per the germline V gene, CDR1 is MNHNS and CDR2 is SASEGT. The CDR3 is 16 amino acids. Germline trimming cut 6 bases from V and 1 base from J; bases unmatched to any gene: 5.

Sequenced sample: PBMCs. This receptor was taken from a woman in her late teens or twenties in good health and CMV-seronegative. V is TRBV6-1 and J is TRBJ2-1; TRBD2 matches 11 bases. The CDR3 spells CASREPSGGSYNEQFF. CDR3 sequence (DNA): TGTGCCAGCAGGGAACCTAGCGGGGGGTCCTACAATGAGCAGTTCTTC.